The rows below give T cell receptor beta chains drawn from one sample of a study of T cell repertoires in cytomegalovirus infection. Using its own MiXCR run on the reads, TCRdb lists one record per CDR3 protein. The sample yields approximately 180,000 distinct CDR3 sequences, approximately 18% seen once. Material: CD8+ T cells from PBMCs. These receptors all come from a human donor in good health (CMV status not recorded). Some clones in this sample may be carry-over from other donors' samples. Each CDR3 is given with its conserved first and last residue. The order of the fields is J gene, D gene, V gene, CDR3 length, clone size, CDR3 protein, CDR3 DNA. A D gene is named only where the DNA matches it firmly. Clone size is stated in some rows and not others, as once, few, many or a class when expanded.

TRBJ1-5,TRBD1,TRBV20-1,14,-,CSAGYRGGNQPQHF,TGCAGTGCTGGCTACAGGGGAGGGAATCAGCCCCAGCATTTT
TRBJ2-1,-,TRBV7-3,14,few,CASSPHADYNEQFF,TGTGCCAGCAGCCCTCACGCCGATTACAATGAGCAGTTCTTC
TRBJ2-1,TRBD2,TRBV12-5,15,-,CASGLPTGGLGEQFF,TGTGCTAGTGGTTTGCCAACGGGGGGGCTAGGGGAGCAGTTCTTC
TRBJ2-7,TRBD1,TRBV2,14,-,CASSRDSPAYEQYF,TGTGCCAGCAGTCGGGACAGCCCTGCCTACGAGCAGTACTTC
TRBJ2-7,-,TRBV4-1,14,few,CASSQGSGKALLNF,TGCGCCAGCAGCCAAGGATCTGGGAAGGCGCTCCTGAACTTC
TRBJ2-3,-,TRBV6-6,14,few,CASSYRDDTYTQYF,TGTGCCAGCAGTTACAGGGACGACACGTATACGCAGTATTTT
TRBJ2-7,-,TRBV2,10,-,CASTAYEQYF,TGTGCCAGCACGGCCTACGAGCAGTACTTC
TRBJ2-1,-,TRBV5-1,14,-,CASSFVPSDNEQFF,TGCGCCAGCAGCTTTGTGCCTAGCGACAATGAGCAGTTCTTC
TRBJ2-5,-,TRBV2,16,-,CASSEEGGRSRETQYF,TGTGCCAGCAGTGAAGAGGGGGGACGGAGTAGGGAGACCCAGTACTTC
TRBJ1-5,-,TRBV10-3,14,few,CAISESTGSQPQHF,TGTGCCATCAGTGAAAGCACAGGGAGTCAGCCCCAGCATTTT
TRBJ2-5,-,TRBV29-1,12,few,CSAPTGRETQYF,TGCAGCGCCCCGACAGGGAGGGAGACCCAGTACTTC
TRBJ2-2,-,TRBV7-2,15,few,CASSFTWGHTGELFF,TGTGCCAGCAGCTTCACTTGGGGGCACACCGGGGAGCTGTTTTTT
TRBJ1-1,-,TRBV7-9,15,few,CASSLSGGQGTEAFF,TGTGCCAGCAGCTTATCCGGGGGGCAAGGCACTGAAGCTTTCTTT
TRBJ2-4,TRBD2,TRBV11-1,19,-,CASSTRGLAGGPYLDIQYF,TGTGCCAGCAGCACCCGGGGACTAGCGGGGGGGCCTTACCTGGACATTCAGTACTTC
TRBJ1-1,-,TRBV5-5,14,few,CASSRTGANTEAFF,TGTGCCAGCAGCCGGACCGGCGCGAACACTGAAGCTTTCTTT
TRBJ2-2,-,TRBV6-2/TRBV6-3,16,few,CASSYAKFANTGELFF,TGTGCCAGCAGTTACGCCAAGTTCGCGAACACCGGGGAGCTGTTTTTT
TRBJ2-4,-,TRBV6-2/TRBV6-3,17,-,CASSYSIGWGSKNIQYF,TGTGCCAGCAGTTACTCGATAGGGTGGGGGTCGAAAAACATTCAGTACTTC
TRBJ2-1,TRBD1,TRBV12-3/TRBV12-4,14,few,CASSSDRGYNEQFF,TGTGCCAGCAGTTCTGACAGGGGTTACAATGAGCAGTTCTTC
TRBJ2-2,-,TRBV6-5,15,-,CASSSRGTWTGELFF,TGTGCCAGCAGTTCCCGCGGAACGTGGACCGGGGAGCTGTTTTTT
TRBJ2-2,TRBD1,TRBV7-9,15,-,CASSPGQGFTGELFF,TGTGCCAGCAGCCCAGGACAGGGTTTCACCGGGGAGCTGTTTTTT
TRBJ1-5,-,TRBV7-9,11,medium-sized,CASSSSSGLHF,TGTGCCAGCAGCTCCTCCTCTGGGCTCCATTTT
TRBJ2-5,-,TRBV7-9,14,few,CASSLKTQDETQYF,TGTGCCAGCAGCTTGAAAACCCAGGACGAGACCCAGTACTTC
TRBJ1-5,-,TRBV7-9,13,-,CASSRLGLQPQHF,TGTGCCAGCAGCCGACTGGGACTTCAGCCCCAGCATTTT
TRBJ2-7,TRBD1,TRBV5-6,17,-,CASSLSLGQENTYEQYF,TGTGCCAGCAGCTTGAGTCTGGGACAGGAGAATACCTACGAGCAGTACTTC
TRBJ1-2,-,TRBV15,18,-,CATSSGGVRPDGNYGYTF,TGTGCCACCAGCAGTGGGGGGGTTCGACCAGATGGGAACTATGGCTACACCTTC
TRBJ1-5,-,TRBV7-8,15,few,CASSLDLPLNQPQHF,TGTGCCAGCAGCTTAGACCTCCCCCTCAATCAGCCCCAGCATTTT
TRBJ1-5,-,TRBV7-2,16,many,CASSFPPGGSDQPQHF,TGTGCCAGCAGCTTCCCCCCTGGGGGTAGCGATCAGCCCCAGCATTTT
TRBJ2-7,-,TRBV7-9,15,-,CASSLAGRDSYEQYF,TGTGCCAGCAGCTTAGCTGGTAGGGACTCCTACGAGCAGTACTTC
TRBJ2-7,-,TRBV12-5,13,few,CASALPGDYEQYF,TGTGCTAGTGCCTTGCCAGGGGACTACGAGCAGTACTTC
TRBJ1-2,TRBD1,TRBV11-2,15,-,CASSPQQGAGYGYTF,TGTGCCAGCAGCCCGCAGCAGGGGGCGGGCTATGGCTACACCTTC
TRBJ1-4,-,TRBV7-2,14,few,CASSLVGVNEKLFF,TGTGCCAGCAGCTTAGTGGGGGTTAATGAAAAACTGTTTTTT
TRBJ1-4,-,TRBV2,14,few,CASSDGQVNEKLFF,TGTGCCAGCAGTGATGGGCAGGTTAATGAAAAACTGTTTTTT
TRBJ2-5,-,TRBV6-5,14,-,CASSYSVGTETQYF,TGTGCCAGCAGTTACTCGGTGGGTACGGAGACCCAGTACTTC
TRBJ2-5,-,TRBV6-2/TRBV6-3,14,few,CASSPIRVQETQYF,TGTGCCAGCAGCCCCATTAGGGTCCAAGAGACCCAGTACTTC
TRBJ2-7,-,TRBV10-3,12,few,CAISDSDIEQYF,TGTGCCATCAGTGACTCGGACATCGAGCAGTACTTC
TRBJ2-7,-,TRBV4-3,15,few,CASSQVDNNSYEQYF,TGCGCCAGCAGCCAAGTTGACAATAACTCCTACGAGCAGTACTTC
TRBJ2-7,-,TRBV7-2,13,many,CASSLEGQDEQYF,TGTGCCAGCAGCTTAGAAGGGCAGGACGAGCAGTACTTC
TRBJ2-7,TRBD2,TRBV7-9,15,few,CASSLASGGTYEQYF,TGTGCCAGCAGCTTAGCGAGCGGGGGGACCTACGAGCAGTACTTC
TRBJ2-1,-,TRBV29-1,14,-,CSVEGEDSYNEQFF,TGCAGCGTTGAAGGGGAAGACTCCTACAATGAGCAGTTCTTC
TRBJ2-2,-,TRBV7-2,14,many,CASSYVPATGELFF,TGTGCCAGCAGCTACGTCCCGGCCACCGGGGAGCTGTTTTTT
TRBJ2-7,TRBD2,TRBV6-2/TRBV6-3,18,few,CASTQYEITSGTTYEQYF,TGTGCCAGCACCCAATACGAAATCACTAGCGGGACAACCTACGAGCAGTACTTC
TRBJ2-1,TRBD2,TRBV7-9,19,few,CASSGGERGDPTSYNEQFF,TGTGCCAGCAGCGGAGGGGAGCGGGGGGATCCAACCTCCTACAATGAGCAGTTCTTC
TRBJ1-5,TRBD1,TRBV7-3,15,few,CASSNRDRVKQPQHF,TGTGCCAGCAGCAACCGGGACAGGGTGAAGCAGCCCCAGCATTTT
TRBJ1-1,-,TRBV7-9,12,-,CASIERGTEAFF,TGTGCCAGCATAGAGAGGGGGACTGAAGCTTTCTTT
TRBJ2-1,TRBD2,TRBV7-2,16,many,CASSQSGGGLLNEQFF,TGTGCCAGCAGCCAGTCCGGGGGGGGGCTCCTCAATGAGCAGTTCTTC
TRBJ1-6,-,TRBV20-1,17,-,CSARGRASGSYNSPLHF,TGCAGTGCTAGAGGAAGGGCTTCGGGGTCCTATAATTCACCCCTCCACTTT
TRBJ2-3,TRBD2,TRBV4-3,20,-,CASSQDLTSGGLGPQDTQYF,TGCGCCAGCAGCCAAGATCTTACTAGCGGGGGTCTTGGTCCACAAGATACGCAGTATTTT
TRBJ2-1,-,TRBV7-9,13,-,CASSISEYNEQFF,TGTGCCAGCAGCATATCAGAGTACAATGAGCAGTTCTTC
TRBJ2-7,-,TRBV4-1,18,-,CASSQDNFGVLGTYEQYF,TGCGCCAGCAGCCAAGATAATTTTGGCGTCCTCGGGACCTACGAGCAGTACTTC
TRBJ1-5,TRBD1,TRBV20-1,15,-,CSARAGTGRDQPQHF,TGCAGTGCTAGAGCGGGGACAGGGAGAGATCAGCCCCAGCATTTT
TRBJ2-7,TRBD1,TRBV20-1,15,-,CSARGPGQGVYEQYF,TGCAGTGCTAGAGGTCCGGGACAGGGGGTCTACGAGCAGTACTTC